Listed below are T cell receptor beta chains from one sample, sequenced in a study of preoperative IRX-2 immunotherapy in early breast cancer. Sequencing used immunoSEQ multiplex PCR; TCRdb keeps in-frame clones, though not all of them. The top ten clones hold roughly 1.9% of a sample with 90,000 to 100,000 clones, roughly 89% of them seen once. Here the sequenced sample was tumor tissue, taken after IRX-2 immunotherapy. These receptors were taken from a human donor with breast cancer. The CDR3 runs from the conserved cysteine through the conserved F or W. A D gene is named only where the DNA matches it firmly. Where a row states a size, it is once, few, many or the class of an expanded clone; other rows omit it.

size	D	J	V	CDR3	DNA
few	TRBD1	TRBJ1-3	TRBV6-8	CASSPEGQGARRGNTIYF	TGTGCCAGCAGCCCTGAGGGACAGGGGGCGCGACGCGGAAACACCATATATTTT
-	-	TRBJ1-1	TRBV18	CASSPTGPRTEAFF	TGTGCCAGCTCACCTACGGGACCCCGCACTGAAGCTTTCTTT
-	TRBD1	TRBJ1-2	TRBV19	CASRGQEGLLAGYTF	TGTGCCAGTAGGGGACAGGAGGGCCTTTTGGCTGGCTACACCTTC
-	-	TRBJ1-5	TRBV6-8	CASSSTGAQYSNQPQHF	TGTGCCAGCAGTTCGACAGGAGCCCAATATAGCAATCAGCCCCAGCATTTT
-	-	TRBJ1-5	TRBV19	CASSLGGTQPQHF	TGTGCCAGTAGCCTAGGGGGTACGCAGCCCCAGCATTTT
-	TRBD1	TRBJ1-2	TRBV15	CATSRVTGGQWNYGYTF	TGTGCCACCAGCAGAGTGACAGGGGGTCAGTGGAACTATGGCTACACCTTC
-	TRBD2	TRBJ2-1	TRBV27	CASSLWPAGDNEQFF	TGTGCCAGCAGTTTATGGCCAGCGGGGGACAATGAGCAGTTCTTC
-	-	TRBJ2-7	TRBV28	CASSFRNYEQYF	TGTGCCAGCAGTTTTCGTAACTACGAGCAGTACTTC
-	-	TRBJ2-3	TRBV6-8	CAITEQGIKADTQYF	TGTGCCATCACCGAACAGGGAATCAAAGCAGATACGCAGTATTTT
-	-	TRBJ2-2	TRBV19	CASTPMEGAAGELFF	TGTGCCAGTACCCCTATGGAAGGGGCGGCCGGGGAGCTGTTTTTT
-	-	TRBJ1-1	TRBV5-1	CASSLGTGMNTEAFF	TGCGCCAGCAGCTTGGGGACGGGAATGAACACTGAAGCTTTCTTT
-	-	TRBJ2-2	TRBV12-5	CASGLVPKDNTGELFF	TGTGCTAGTGGTTTGGTACCGAAGGACAACACCGGGGAGCTGTTTTTT
-	-	TRBJ2-5	TRBV6-8	CASTARRGAGHKVQETQYF	TGTGCCAGCACCGCAAGGCGGGGCGCGGGACATAAGGTCCAAGAGACCCAGTACTTC
-	-	TRBJ2-7	TRBV30	CACKRGAAEQYF	TGTGCCTGTAAACGGGGGGCGGCCGAGCAGTACTTC
-	-	TRBJ2-7	TRBV7-8	CASSLKDSQSYEQYF	TGTGCCAGCAGCCTAAAGGACTCGCAATCCTACGAGCAGTACTTC
-	-	TRBJ1-5	TRBV19	CASRGTTSRQLVIYSNQPQHF	TGTGCCAGTAGAGGCACGACAAGCCGACAGCTAGTGATTTATAGCAATCAGCCCCAGCATTTT
-	-	TRBJ1-3	TRBV12-5	CASTPHLGNTIYF	TGTGCCAGCACCCCCCACTTGGGAAACACCATATATTTT
-	-	TRBJ2-1	TRBV6-7	CASPDPGVGQFF	TGTGCCAGCCCAGATCCCGGGGTAGGGCAGTTCTTC
-	-	TRBJ1-3	TRBV10-1	CASSEDSGNTIYF	TGCGCCAGCAGTGAAGACAGTGGAAACACCATATATTTT
few	TRBD1	TRBJ1-2	TRBV7-8	CASSLDQQGAGGYTF	TGTGCCAGCAGCTTGGACCAACAGGGGGCTGGTGGCTACACCTTC
-	-	TRBJ1-4	TRBV18	CASSPSQWNEKLFF	TGTGCCAGCTCACCCTCTCAGTGGAATGAAAAACTGTTTTTT
-	-	TRBJ2-6	TRBV19	CASRDSGANVLTF	TGTGCCAGTAGAGATTCTGGGGCCAACGTCCTGACTTTC
once	TRBD1	TRBJ1-1	TRBV12-5	CAGTGGLGEAFF	TGTGCTGGTACAGGGGGCCTAGGTGAAGCTTTCTTT
-	TRBD2	TRBJ2-1	TRBV23-1	CASSPLSGGAHEQFF	TGCGCCAGCAGCCCGCTTAGCGGGGGGGCACATGAGCAGTTCTTC
-	TRBD2	TRBJ2-3	TRBV30	CAWRGLAGPDTQYF	TGTGCCTGGAGAGGGCTAGCGGGCCCAGATACGCAGTATTTT
-	-	TRBJ1-3	TRBV19	CASSRPGRERSGNTIYF	TGTGCCAGTAGCCGGCCTGGCAGGGAGAGATCTGGAAACACCATATATTTT
-	TRBD2	TRBJ2-3	TRBV5-1	CASSLRPSGGASTDTQYF	TGCGCCAGCAGCTTGCGGCCTAGCGGGGGGGCGAGCACAGATACGCAGTATTTT
-	TRBD1	TRBJ2-7	TRBV18	CASSRGQGYEQYF	TGTGCCAGCTCACGAGGACAGGGCTACGAGCAGTACTTC
-	TRBD1	TRBJ2-3	TRBV18	CASSRTGVTADTQYF	TGTGCCAGCTCGAGGACAGGGGTTACGGCAGATACGCAGTATTTT
-	-	TRBJ2-7	TRBV29-1	CSVFLSGTANYEQYF	TGCAGCGTTTTCCTTTCCGGGACCGCAAACTACGAGCAGTACTTC
few	-	TRBJ2-6	TRBV11-3	CASSLTAPTGANVLTF	TGTGCCAGCAGCCTGACAGCTCCGACTGGGGCCAACGTCCTGACTTTC
-	-	TRBJ1-5	TRBV6-8	CASKGEPPNQPQHF	TGTGCCAGCAAGGGGGAGCCGCCCAATCAGCCCCAGCATTTT
-	-	TRBJ2-7	TRBV15	CATSRDDGTYEQYF	TGTGCCACCAGCAGAGACGACGGGACCTACGAGCAGTACTTC
-	-	TRBJ1-5	TRBV7-8	CASSLWVSGLFNQPQHF	TGTGCCAGCAGCTTATGGGTTTCAGGGTTATTCAATCAGCCCCAGCATTTT
-	-	TRBJ1-5	TRBV23-1	CASSQRQGYSNQPQHF	TGCGCCAGCAGTCAACGGCAGGGATATAGCAATCAGCCCCAGCATTTT
-	-	TRBJ1-1	TRBV28	CASGRGYTEAFF	TGTGCCAGCGGGAGGGGCTACACTGAAGCTTTCTTT
few	TRBD1	TRBJ1-5	TRBV29-1	CSVVDREGQPQHF	TGCAGCGTCGTAGACAGGGAAGGGCAGCCCCAGCATTTT
-	TRBD2	TRBJ2-3	TRBV28	CASSLQIAGGPDTQYF	TGTGCCAGCAGTTTGCAGATAGCGGGGGGACCAGATACGCAGTATTTT
-	TRBD1	TRBJ2-4	TRBV19	CASRRTGGNIQYF	TGTGCCAGTAGGAGGACAGGCGGGAACATTCAGTACTTC
-	-	TRBJ1-4	TRBV10-2	CASSDRGNEKLFF	TGCGCCAGCAGTGACCGGGGTAATGAAAAACTGTTTTTT
-	TRBD1	TRBJ2-2	TRBV6-8	CASTILTGGVGTGELFF	TGTGCCAGCACAATTTTGACAGGGGGCGTGGGAACCGGGGAGCTGTTTTTT
-	-	TRBJ2-2	TRBV23-1	CASILGGLGVPGELFF	TGCGCCAGCATCTTAGGCGGGCTAGGGGTGCCCGGGGAGCTGTTTTTT
-	-	TRBJ1-1	TRBV28	CASSTQKQAEAFF	TGTGCCAGCAGCACGCAGAAACAGGCAGAAGCTTTCTTT
-	-	TRBJ2-3	TRBV6-8	CASSYYTDTQYF	TGTGCCAGCAGTTACTACACAGATACGCAGTATTTT